These T cell receptor beta chains were read from a single sample in a study of blood T cells in healthy people across ages. MiXCR, applied by TCRdb to the 5' RACE reads, yields one record per CDR3 protein. The top ten hold under 35% of the sample, which has hundreds of thousands of distinct CDR3 sequences, around 45% seen once. Material: blood. These receptors were taken from an older woman in good health. CDR3s include the opening cysteine and the closing phenylalanine or tryptophan. Each record gives: CDR3 length, J gene, D gene, V gene, clone size, CDR3 DNA, CDR3 protein. The D gene is left open where the match is weak. Expanded clones are given a class, and other clones once, few, many or no size at all.

16 | TRBJ2-3 | . | TRBV4-3 | . | TGCGCCAGCAGCCAAGAATCAGGGTTAAGCACAGGTACGCAGTATTTT | CASSQESGLSTGTQYF
15 | TRBJ1-1 | TRBD1 | TRBV5-1 | . | TGCGCCAGCGCCTATACTGGGACAGGGGGCACTGAAGCTTTCTTT | CASAYTGTGGTEAFF
14 | TRBJ1-1 | . | TRBV27 | few | TGTGCCAGCAGTTTATCGGGGCCGAACTCTGAAGCTTTCTTT | CASSLSGPNSEAFF
14 | TRBJ1-6 | . | TRBV12-3/TRBV12-4 | . | TGTGCCAGCAGTGTTAGGACAGCGAATTCACCCCTCCACTTT | CASSVRTANSPLHF
17 | TRBJ2-5 | TRBD2 | TRBV9 | . | TGTGCCAGCAGCCCCGGCTGGGCTAGCGGGAAGGTGGAGACCCAGTACTTC | CASSPGWASGKVETQYF
14 | TRBJ2-4 | . | TRBV5-4 | . | TGTGCCAGCAGCTTGTGGACTAACAAAAACATTCAGTACTTC | CASSLWTNKNIQYF
14 | TRBJ1-2 | . | TRBV12-3/TRBV12-4 | . | TGTGCCAGCAGAGACACGGGCCGGAACTATGGCTACACCTTC | CASRDTGRNYGYTF
14 | TRBJ1-4 | . | TRBV5-6 | . | TGTGCCAGCAGCTCCTGGGGGGTCCTGGAAAAACTGTTTTTT | CASSSWGVLEKLFF
15 | TRBJ2-7 | TRBD2 | TRBV28 | . | TGTGCCAGCACGGGGGAGGGACGGAACTCCTACGAGCAGTACTTC | CASTGEGRNSYEQYF
17 | TRBJ2-7 | . | TRBV28 | . | TGTGCCAGCAGTTTATTTAGGGGGGCAGGGAGCTCCTACGAGCAGTACTTC | CASSLFRGAGSSYEQYF
17 | TRBJ2-7 | . | TRBV6-1 | . | TGTGTCAGCAGTGAATGGGCCTTTATATTTAGCTCCTACGAGCAGTACTTC | CVSSEWAFIFSSYEQYF
16 | TRBJ2-1 | TRBD1 | TRBV7-9 | few | TGTGCCAGCAGATCAGGGGACAGGTTCTCCTACAATGAGCAGTTCTTC | CASRSGDRFSYNEQFF
14 | TRBJ2-7 | . | TRBV20-1 | . | TGCAGTGCTAGAGCTGGGCAGGGGATCTACGAGCAGTACTTC | CSARAGQGIYEQYF
14 | TRBJ2-1 | . | TRBV28 | . | TGTGCCAGCAGGTCACCGACAGATTACAATGAGCAGTTCTTC | CASRSPTDYNEQFF
13 | TRBJ2-6 | . | TRBV9 | . | TGTGCCAGCAGTAAAGGTGGGGCCAACGTCCTGACTTTC | CASSKGGANVLTF
17 | TRBJ2-1 | . | TRBV3-1 | . | TGTGCCAGCAGCCAAGACCCAAGCGGCCTCGCTAACAATGAGCAGTTCTTC | CASSQDPSGLANNEQFF
12 | TRBJ2-4 | TRBD2 | TRBV28 | . | TGTGCCTCTCACGAGGGAGGGCGTGAGCAGTACTTC | CASHEGGREQYF
16 | TRBJ2-6 | . | TRBV15 | few | TGTGCCACCAGCAGAGATGTAACAGCTGGGGCCAACGTCCTGACTTTC | CATSRDVTAGANVLTF
13 | TRBJ2-4 | . | TRBV2 | few | TGTGCCAGCTCGGGGGACTCGGGAAACATTCAGTACTTC | CASSGDSGNIQYF
14 | TRBJ2-3 | . | TRBV20-1 | . | TGCAGTGCTCCCACACGGACAACCAAAGATACGCAGTATTTT | CSAPTRTTKDTQYF
13 | TRBJ1-2 | . | TRBV10-3 | . | TGTGCCATCAGTGAGTCCCTTCTATGGGGCTACACCTTC | CAISESLLWGYTF
14 | TRBJ2-4 | TRBD2 | TRBV28 | . | TGTGCCAGCAGTTTCGGGGGGTTTACAAACATTCAGTACTTC | CASSFGGFTNIQYF
16 | TRBJ2-7 | . | TRBV7-2 | many | TGTGCCAGCAGCTTAGGGGGCACAGAGTACTCCTACGAGCAGTACTTC | CASSLGGTEYSYEQYF
12 | TRBJ2-5 | . | TRBV7-3 | . | TGTGCCAGCAGCCTCCCCGGAGAGACCCTGTACTTC | CASSLPGETLYF
14 | TRBJ2-7 | . | TRBV4-3 | . | TGCGCCAGACTGCGGACGGGCCCAATCTACGAGCAGTACTTC | CARLRTGPIYEQYF
16 | TRBJ1-2 | TRBD1 | TRBV7-2 | . | TGTGCCAGCAGCCCCCAGGGGGCGATGGGGTACTATGGCTACACCTTC | CASSPQGAMGYYGYTF